This T cell receptor (beta chain) stems from a study of blood T cell repertoires in COVID-19. The method was immunoSEQ multiplex PCR; TCRdb's version includes in-frame clones alone and lacks a portion of them. The sample lists 540,000 or so clones, roughly nine tenths occurring once. With 7 bases removed from V and 8 bases from J, the gap between germline ends came to 14 bases. This CDR3 contains 13 residues. Looked up from germline, CDR1 is MNHEY and CDR2 is SVGAGI. The receptor's source is a woman in her forties or fifties with COVID-19, enrolled during active disease. Sequencing was carried out using peripheral blood. The chain uses TRBV6-5 and TRBJ1-4; D is ambiguous. CDR3 residues: CASTLFRGEKLFF. The CDR3 coding sequence is TGTGCCAGCACCTTATTCCGAGGCGAAAAACTGTTTTTT.